This is a list of T cell receptor beta chains from one sample in a study of vaccination and CD4 T cells after COVID-19. TCRdb fed the PCR reads into MiXCR, producing one record per CDR3 protein. Among around 16,000 distinct CDR3 sequences listed, approximately 35% were seen once. These receptors' targets are unknown. The sequences come from CD4+ T cells from blood, cultured in vitro, collected before SARS-CoV-2 vaccination. The receptors were sampled from a human donor who received a COVID-19 vaccine. The CDR3 runs from the conserved cysteine through the conserved F or W. Fields, in order: D gene, J gene, clone size, V gene, CDR3 DNA, CDR3 protein. The D gene is left open where the match is weak. Clone size is not always given. Where it is, it says once, few, many or a class for expanded clones.

D gene: TRBD1
J gene: TRBJ1-1
clone size: NA
V gene: TRBV14
CDR3 DNA: TGTGCCAGCAGCCACCGCCCCTTCCTAAGTGTAGGGACAGTGAACACTGAAGCTTTCTTT
CDR3 protein: CASSHRPFLSVGTVNTEAFF

D gene: NA
J gene: TRBJ2-7
clone size: NA
V gene: TRBV14
CDR3 DNA: TGTGCCAGCAGCCAAGTCTTTTCCGAGCAGTACTTC
CDR3 protein: CASSQVFSEQYF

D gene: TRBD1
J gene: TRBJ2-7
clone size: few
V gene: TRBV30
CDR3 DNA: TGTGCCTGGAGTGTGCAGGGGGCTGGCGAGCAGTACTTC
CDR3 protein: CAWSVQGAGEQYF

D gene: NA
J gene: TRBJ1-1
clone size: few
V gene: TRBV19
CDR3 DNA: TGTGCCAGTACCGGGGGGACCTTGAACACTGAAGCTTTCTTT
CDR3 protein: CASTGGTLNTEAFF

D gene: NA
J gene: TRBJ1-5
clone size: medium-sized
V gene: TRBV6-5
CDR3 DNA: TGTGCCAGCAGTTCCGACCGCAATCAGCCCCAGCATTTT
CDR3 protein: CASSSDRNQPQHF

D gene: TRBD1
J gene: TRBJ1-2
clone size: few
V gene: TRBV2
CDR3 DNA: TGTGCCAGCAGCGGGGACAGCCGCTATGGCTACACCTTC
CDR3 protein: CASSGDSRYGYTF

D gene: TRBD2
J gene: TRBJ2-1
clone size: once
V gene: TRBV30
CDR3 DNA: TGTGCCTGGAGCCACGGGACTAGCGGGGGGGGTAAGTTCTTC
CDR3 protein: CAWSHGTSGGGKFF

D gene: NA
J gene: TRBJ2-2
clone size: few
V gene: TRBV21-1
CDR3 DNA: TGTGCCAGCAGCGTAGCCCCCGAGACTAGCGGGGGGGCCACCGGGGAGCTGTTTTTT
CDR3 protein: CASSVAPETSGGATGELFF

D gene: TRBD1
J gene: TRBJ2-5
clone size: NA
V gene: TRBV5-4
CDR3 DNA: TGTGCCAGCAGCACCGAGACAGGGGCGGAGGGAGAGACCCAGTACTTC
CDR3 protein: CASSTETGAEGETQYF

D gene: NA
J gene: TRBJ1-2
clone size: NA
V gene: TRBV4-1
CDR3 DNA: TGCGCCAGCAGCCAAGACAGAGGCAGGGTGGGTGGCTACACCTTC
CDR3 protein: CASSQDRGRVGGYTF

D gene: TRBD1
J gene: TRBJ1-1
clone size: NA
V gene: TRBV4-2
CDR3 DNA: TGTGCCAGCAGCCTACAGGACAGGACCGAAGCTTTCTTT
CDR3 protein: CASSLQDRTEAFF

D gene: TRBD1
J gene: TRBJ2-2
clone size: few
V gene: TRBV6-1
CDR3 DNA: TGTGCCAGCACTCGTGGACAGGGGGGTAACACCGGGGAGCTGTTTTTT
CDR3 protein: CASTRGQGGNTGELFF

D gene: TRBD1
J gene: TRBJ2-1
clone size: NA
V gene: TRBV7-2
CDR3 DNA: TGTGCCAGCAGCCGACAGGGGGTCTTATACAATGAGCAGTTCTTC
CDR3 protein: CASSRQGVLYNEQFF

D gene: TRBD1
J gene: TRBJ1-2
clone size: few
V gene: TRBV15
CDR3 DNA: TGTGCCACCAGCAGAGATAAAGGGACAGGGGTCGGCCGGATCCTAAACTATGGCTACACCTTC
CDR3 protein: CATSRDKGTGVGRILNYGYTF

D gene: NA
J gene: TRBJ2-5
clone size: NA
V gene: TRBV11-3
CDR3 DNA: TGTGCCAGCAGCGGAGGGCGCCGGGAAGGAGAGACCCAGTACTTC
CDR3 protein: CASSGGRREGETQYF

D gene: NA
J gene: TRBJ1-1
clone size: NA
V gene: TRBV6-5
CDR3 DNA: TGTGCCAGCAGTTACTCCCCCCACGGGACTGCCGGCACTGAAGCTTTCTTT
CDR3 protein: CASSYSPHGTAGTEAFF

D gene: TRBD2
J gene: TRBJ2-3
clone size: few
V gene: TRBV2
CDR3 DNA: TGTGCCAGCAGGCCACTAGCGGGGGTCACAGATACGCAGTATTTT
CDR3 protein: CASRPLAGVTDTQYF

D gene: TRBD1
J gene: TRBJ1-1
clone size: NA
V gene: TRBV27
CDR3 DNA: TGTGCCAGCAGACCGGACAGGGTGGCTGAAGCTTTCTTT
CDR3 protein: CASRPDRVAEAFF

D gene: NA
J gene: TRBJ1-2
clone size: few
V gene: TRBV20-1
CDR3 DNA: TGCAGTGCTAGGGGAGGGACGGCCTATGGCTACACCTTC
CDR3 protein: CSARGGTAYGYTF

D gene: TRBD1
J gene: TRBJ2-1
clone size: once
V gene: TRBV12-3/TRBV12-4
CDR3 DNA: TGTGCCAGCAGTTTATTTACCGGGACAGGAGGGGGTGAGCAGTTCTTC
CDR3 protein: CASSLFTGTGGGEQFF

D gene: NA
J gene: TRBJ1-6
clone size: few
V gene: TRBV4-1
CDR3 DNA: TGCGCCAGCAGCCACCTGGGCCGCTCCAGGGCTTATTCACCCCTCCACTTT
CDR3 protein: CASSHLGRSRAYSPLHF

D gene: NA
J gene: TRBJ2-1
clone size: NA
V gene: TRBV7-2
CDR3 DNA: TGTGCCAGCAGCGCTCCGGACTTTTATGAGCAGTTCTTC
CDR3 protein: CASSAPDFYEQFF

D gene: TRBD2
J gene: TRBJ2-7
clone size: NA
V gene: TRBV14
CDR3 DNA: TGTGCCAGCAAACTAGCGGGGGGGCAGTACGAGCAGTACTTC
CDR3 protein: CASKLAGGQYEQYF

D gene: TRBD1
J gene: TRBJ1-6
clone size: large
V gene: TRBV7-9
CDR3 DNA: TGTGCCAGCAGCTTCCGGGACAGGGGGTCACCCCTCCACTTT
CDR3 protein: CASSFRDRGSPLHF

D gene: TRBD1
J gene: TRBJ1-6
clone size: few
V gene: TRBV2
CDR3 DNA: TGTGCCAGCAGTGTAGACAGGGGGGATTCACCCCTCCACTTT
CDR3 protein: CASSVDRGDSPLHF

D gene: NA
J gene: TRBJ1-4
clone size: few
V gene: TRBV7-9
CDR3 DNA: TGTGCCAGCAGGCGGGGCGATGAAAAACTGTTTTTT
CDR3 protein: CASRRGDEKLFF

D gene: NA
J gene: TRBJ2-2
clone size: NA
V gene: TRBV10-3
CDR3 DNA: TGTGCCATCAGTGGTGGGGACACCGGGGAGCTGTTTTTT
CDR3 protein: CAISGGDTGELFF

D gene: TRBD1
J gene: TRBJ2-2
clone size: once
V gene: TRBV27
CDR3 DNA: TGTGCCAGCGGTCAACGGACAGGGTTCAACACCGGGGAGCTGTTTTTT
CDR3 protein: CASGQRTGFNTGELFF

D gene: NA
J gene: TRBJ1-1
clone size: NA
V gene: TRBV11-2
CDR3 DNA: TGTGCCAGCAGCTCACAGTTAAACACTGAAGCTTTCTTT
CDR3 protein: CASSSQLNTEAFF

D gene: NA
J gene: TRBJ1-5
clone size: once
V gene: TRBV5-1
CDR3 DNA: TGCGCCAGCAGCTTGGAGGGCAGGGATAGCAATCAGCCCCAGCATTTT
CDR3 protein: CASSLEGRDSNQPQHF

D gene: TRBD1
J gene: TRBJ1-5
clone size: NA
V gene: TRBV6-1
CDR3 DNA: TGTGCCAGCAGTCCGGACAGGGGCAACAATCAGCCCCAGCATTTT
CDR3 protein: CASSPDRGNNQPQHF

D gene: NA
J gene: TRBJ1-5
clone size: few
V gene: TRBV4-1
CDR3 DNA: TGCGCCAGCAGCCAAGTTGATATGGGGCTCACGACTCAGCCCCAGCATTTT
CDR3 protein: CASSQVDMGLTTQPQHF

D gene: NA
J gene: TRBJ2-6
clone size: few
V gene: TRBV6-5
CDR3 DNA: TGTGCCAGCAGTTACATCCGTATGGCGTCTGGGGCCAACGTCCTGACTTTC
CDR3 protein: CASSYIRMASGANVLTF

D gene: NA
J gene: TRBJ1-2
clone size: NA
V gene: TRBV6-5
CDR3 DNA: TGTGCCAGCAGTTACGGGGGAGGCTACACCTTC
CDR3 protein: CASSYGGGYTF

D gene: NA
J gene: TRBJ1-2
clone size: few
V gene: TRBV6-1
CDR3 DNA: TGTGCCAGCAGTGTGGATAGGAATGGTGGCTACACCTTC
CDR3 protein: CASSVDRNGGYTF

D gene: TRBD2
J gene: TRBJ2-3
clone size: NA
V gene: TRBV24-1
CDR3 DNA: TGTGCCACCAGTGAACGGACTAGCGGGGGGAGGGATACGCAGTATTTT
CDR3 protein: CATSERTSGGRDTQYF

D gene: NA
J gene: TRBJ1-1
clone size: few
V gene: TRBV25-1
CDR3 DNA: TGTGCCAGCAGTAAAGCCGAGGAAGACACTGAAGCTTTCTTT
CDR3 protein: CASSKAEEDTEAFF

D gene: TRBD2
J gene: TRBJ2-3
clone size: few
V gene: TRBV24-1
CDR3 DNA: TGTGCCACCAAAGCCTCTAGCGGGGGGGCCGGGGATACGCAGTATTTT
CDR3 protein: CATKASSGGAGDTQYF

D gene: TRBD1
J gene: TRBJ2-6
clone size: NA
V gene: TRBV30
CDR3 DNA: TGTGCCTGGAGTGTACAGGGGGCATTGGGGGCCAACGTCCTGACTTTC
CDR3 protein: CAWSVQGALGANVLTF

D gene: TRBD2
J gene: TRBJ2-3
clone size: NA
V gene: TRBV7-6
CDR3 DNA: TGTGCCAGCAGCTTAGGGGTAGCGGGGGGGCGAGGAGGTACGCAGTATTTT
CDR3 protein: CASSLGVAGGRGGTQYF

D gene: NA
J gene: TRBJ2-2
clone size: NA
V gene: TRBV6-2/TRBV6-3
CDR3 DNA: TGTGCCAGCAGAGCCTCCGGGACCACTACCGGGGAGCTGTTTTTT
CDR3 protein: CASRASGTTTGELFF

D gene: NA
J gene: TRBJ1-4
clone size: NA
V gene: TRBV30
CDR3 DNA: TGTGCCTGGAGTGTTCGACGGGGGCGGGAAAAACTGTTTTTT
CDR3 protein: CAWSVRRGREKLFF

D gene: TRBD1
J gene: TRBJ2-2
clone size: NA
V gene: TRBV5-1
CDR3 DNA: TGCGCCAGCAGCTTTTTTCCGCCGGGACAGGGGGACACCGGGGAGCTGTTTTTT
CDR3 protein: CASSFFPPGQGDTGELFF

D gene: NA
J gene: TRBJ1-1
clone size: NA
V gene: TRBV30
CDR3 DNA: TGTGCCTGGAGTGTATACGGGAACACTGAAGCTTTCTTT
CDR3 protein: CAWSVYGNTEAFF

D gene: NA
J gene: TRBJ2-7
clone size: few
V gene: TRBV10-3
CDR3 DNA: TGTGCCATCAGTGTTCGGACAGACTACGAGCAGTACTTC
CDR3 protein: CAISVRTDYEQYF

D gene: TRBD1
J gene: TRBJ2-7
clone size: NA
V gene: TRBV6-1
CDR3 DNA: TGTGCCAGCAGACCGGGACAGCCCTACGAGCAGTACTTC
CDR3 protein: CASRPGQPYEQYF

D gene: NA
J gene: TRBJ1-1
clone size: few
V gene: TRBV25-1
CDR3 DNA: TGTGCCAGCAGTTCTACCCCGGGGAGGTTGGGAACTGAAGCTTTCTTT
CDR3 protein: CASSSTPGRLGTEAFF

D gene: NA
J gene: TRBJ1-1
clone size: NA
V gene: TRBV19
CDR3 DNA: TGTGCCAGTAGTACTCTCTACCACAGGGTAAATGTCACTGAAGCTTTCTTT
CDR3 protein: CASSTLYHRVNVTEAFF

D gene: NA
J gene: TRBJ2-7
clone size: NA
V gene: TRBV27
CDR3 DNA: TGTGCCAGCAGTTTATGGGGCGGGGAGCTCTACGAGCAGTACTTC
CDR3 protein: CASSLWGGELYEQYF

D gene: TRBD1
J gene: TRBJ2-3
clone size: NA
V gene: TRBV7-2
CDR3 DNA: TGTGCCAGCAATCTCAGGGGGTCAGATACGCAGTATTTT
CDR3 protein: CASNLRGSDTQYF

D gene: TRBD1
J gene: TRBJ2-3
clone size: medium-sized
V gene: TRBV11-1
CDR3 DNA: TGTGCCAGCAGCTTAGATTCTTGGGACAGGGTCACAGATACGCAGTATTTT
CDR3 protein: CASSLDSWDRVTDTQYF

D gene: TRBD1
J gene: TRBJ2-7
clone size: NA
V gene: TRBV20-1
CDR3 DNA: TGCAGTGCTAGAGCCGGGACAGGCGTCTCCGAGCAGTACTTC
CDR3 protein: CSARAGTGVSEQYF

D gene: TRBD1
J gene: TRBJ2-1
clone size: NA
V gene: TRBV24-1
CDR3 DNA: TGTGCCACCAGTGATATGACAGGGGGAAGCTACAATGAGCAGTTCTTC
CDR3 protein: CATSDMTGGSYNEQFF

D gene: TRBD1
J gene: TRBJ1-4
clone size: NA
V gene: TRBV6-1
CDR3 DNA: TGTGCCACCGAAAAACAGGGGGGTAATGAAAAACTGTTTTTT
CDR3 protein: CATEKQGGNEKLFF

D gene: TRBD2
J gene: TRBJ2-5
clone size: large
V gene: TRBV24-1
CDR3 DNA: TGTGCCACCAGTGATTTAGCGGGGGGGAACCAAGAGACCCAGTACTTC
CDR3 protein: CATSDLAGGNQETQYF

D gene: TRBD1
J gene: TRBJ1-2
clone size: few
V gene: TRBV7-9
CDR3 DNA: TGTGCCAGCAGCCCATCAGGACAGGAGAGAATCTATGGCTACACCTTC
CDR3 protein: CASSPSGQERIYGYTF

D gene: TRBD2
J gene: TRBJ2-3
clone size: NA
V gene: TRBV4-2
CDR3 DNA: TGTGCCAGCAGCACAGCGGGGGGCGGCACAGATACGCAGTATTTT
CDR3 protein: CASSTAGGGTDTQYF

D gene: TRBD1
J gene: TRBJ2-7
clone size: few
V gene: TRBV2
CDR3 DNA: TGTGCCAGCACGCGACAGGGCCAAAGATACGAGCAGTACTTC
CDR3 protein: CASTRQGQRYEQYF

D gene: TRBD2
J gene: TRBJ2-5
clone size: few
V gene: TRBV7-2
CDR3 DNA: TGTGCCAGCACCCACCCCAGGACTAGCGGGGGGGAAAAAGAGACCCAGTACTTC
CDR3 protein: CASTHPRTSGGEKETQYF